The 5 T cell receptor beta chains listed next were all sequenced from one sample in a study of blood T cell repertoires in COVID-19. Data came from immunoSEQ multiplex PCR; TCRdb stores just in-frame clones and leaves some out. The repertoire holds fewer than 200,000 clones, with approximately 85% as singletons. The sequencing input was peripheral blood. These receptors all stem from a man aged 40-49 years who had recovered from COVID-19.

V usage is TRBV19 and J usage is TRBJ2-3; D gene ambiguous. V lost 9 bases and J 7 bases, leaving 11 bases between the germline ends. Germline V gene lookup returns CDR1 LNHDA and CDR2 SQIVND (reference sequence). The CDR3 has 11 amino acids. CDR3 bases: TGTGCCAGACTCTTAGTAAATACGCAGTATTTT. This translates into CARLLVNTQYF.

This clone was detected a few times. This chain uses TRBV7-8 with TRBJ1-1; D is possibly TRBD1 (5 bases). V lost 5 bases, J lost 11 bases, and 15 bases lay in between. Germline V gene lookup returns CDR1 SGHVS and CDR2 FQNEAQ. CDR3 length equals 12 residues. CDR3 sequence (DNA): TGTGCCAGCAGCCCGAACAGGTGGTGGGCTTTCTTT. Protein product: CASSPNRWWAFF.

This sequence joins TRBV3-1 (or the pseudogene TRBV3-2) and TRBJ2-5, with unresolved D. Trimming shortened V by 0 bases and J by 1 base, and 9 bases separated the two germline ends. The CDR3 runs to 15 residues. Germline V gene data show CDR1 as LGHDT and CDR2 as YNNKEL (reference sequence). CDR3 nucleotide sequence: TGTGCCAGCAGCCAAGAACTACCAGCCCAAGAGACCCAGTACTTC. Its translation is CASSQELPAQETQYF.

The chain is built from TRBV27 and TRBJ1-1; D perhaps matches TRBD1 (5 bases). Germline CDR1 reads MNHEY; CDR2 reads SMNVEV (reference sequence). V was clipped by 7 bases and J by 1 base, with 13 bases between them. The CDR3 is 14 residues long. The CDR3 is CASTSGGPNTEAFF. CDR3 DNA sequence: TGTGCCAGCACCTCGGGGGGTCCGAACACTGAAGCTTTCTTT.

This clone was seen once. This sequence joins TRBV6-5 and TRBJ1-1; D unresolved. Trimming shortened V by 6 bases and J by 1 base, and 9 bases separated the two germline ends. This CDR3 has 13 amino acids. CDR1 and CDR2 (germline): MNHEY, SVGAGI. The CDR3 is CASRSTQNTEAFF. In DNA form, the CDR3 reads TGTGCCAGCAGATCGACACAGAACACTGAAGCTTTCTTT.